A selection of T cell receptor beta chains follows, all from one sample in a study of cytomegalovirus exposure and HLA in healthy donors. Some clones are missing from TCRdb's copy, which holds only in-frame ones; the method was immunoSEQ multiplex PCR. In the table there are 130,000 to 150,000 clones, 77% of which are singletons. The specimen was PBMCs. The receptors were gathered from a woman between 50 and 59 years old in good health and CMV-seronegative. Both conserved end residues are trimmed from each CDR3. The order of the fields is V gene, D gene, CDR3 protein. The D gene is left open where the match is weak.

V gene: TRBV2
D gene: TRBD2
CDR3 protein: ASRLAGGEQY

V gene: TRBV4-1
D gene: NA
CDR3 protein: ASSQASGWEAF

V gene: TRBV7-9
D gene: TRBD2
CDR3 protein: ASTLRRGGRRRETQY

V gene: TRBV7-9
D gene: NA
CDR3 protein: ASSKGLGQFVNQPQH

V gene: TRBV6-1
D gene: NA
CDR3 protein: ASSEAEGRAF

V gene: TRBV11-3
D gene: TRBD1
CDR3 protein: ASAGGQGHEQY

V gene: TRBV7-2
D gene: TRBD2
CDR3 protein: ASSFGLAGAETQY

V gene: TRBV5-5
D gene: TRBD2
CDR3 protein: ASSPGLAGGPRVGELF

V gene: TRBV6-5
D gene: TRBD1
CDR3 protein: AGRDREQGEKLF

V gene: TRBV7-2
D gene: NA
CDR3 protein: ASSATVYEQY

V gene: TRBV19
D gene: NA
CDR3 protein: ASSFPAGGTASYEQY

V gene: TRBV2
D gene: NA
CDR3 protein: ASGVSNQPQH

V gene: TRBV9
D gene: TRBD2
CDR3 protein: ASSRSAGTYNEQF

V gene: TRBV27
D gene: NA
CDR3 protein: ASRWTVSTYNYGYT

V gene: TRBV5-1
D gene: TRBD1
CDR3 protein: ASGALQGQSDTQY

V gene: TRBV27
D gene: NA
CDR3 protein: ASSFIQGNSYNSPLH

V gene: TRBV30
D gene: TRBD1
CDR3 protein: AWSVWGQLHLGYNSPLH

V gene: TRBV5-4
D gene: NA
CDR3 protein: ASSLAGKYNEQF

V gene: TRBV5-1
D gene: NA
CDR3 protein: ASSLGTGDYGYT

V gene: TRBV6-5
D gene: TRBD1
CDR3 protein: ASSRTTGYTEAF

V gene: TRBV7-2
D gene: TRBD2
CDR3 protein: ASSPTSGLSTDTQY

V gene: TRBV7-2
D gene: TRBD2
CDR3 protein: ASSPGLAAGELF

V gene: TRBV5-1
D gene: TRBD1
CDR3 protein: ASSAGPQGTGNTIY

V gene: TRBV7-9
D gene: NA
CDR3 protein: ASSSPTGPYEQY

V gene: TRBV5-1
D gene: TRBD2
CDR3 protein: ASSPGTSGVYNEQF

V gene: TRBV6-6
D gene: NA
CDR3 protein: ASSYSGGPQH

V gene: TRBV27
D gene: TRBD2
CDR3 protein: ASSSGLASYEQF

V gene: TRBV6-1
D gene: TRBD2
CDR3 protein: ASSESLAGGTDTQY

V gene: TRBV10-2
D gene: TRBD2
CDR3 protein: ASSEGLAANEQF

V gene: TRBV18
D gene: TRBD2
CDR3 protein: ASSQTSGGGYEQY

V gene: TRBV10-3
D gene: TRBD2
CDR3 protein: AISESSSGETDRF

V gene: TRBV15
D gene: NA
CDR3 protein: ATSRPPGGYT

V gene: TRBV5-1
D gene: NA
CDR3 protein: ASSLAGAGTEAF

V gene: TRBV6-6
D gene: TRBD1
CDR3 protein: ASSQRTGGGNTIY

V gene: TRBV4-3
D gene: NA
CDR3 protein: ASSQGIVPNYGYT

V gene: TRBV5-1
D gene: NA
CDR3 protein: ASSLDQGGAKLF

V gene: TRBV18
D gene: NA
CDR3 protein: ASSPLTETEAF

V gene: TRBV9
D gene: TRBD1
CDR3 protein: ASSFLTGGDTEAF

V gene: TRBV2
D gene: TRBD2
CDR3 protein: ASRRAGGRNTGELF

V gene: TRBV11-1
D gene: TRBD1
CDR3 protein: ASSLRQGSYGYT

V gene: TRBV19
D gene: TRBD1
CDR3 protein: ASSPAGDRGNYGYT

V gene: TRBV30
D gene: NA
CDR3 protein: AWSVGGDRPYNEQF

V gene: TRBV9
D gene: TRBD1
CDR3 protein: ASSFSGTGRGETQY

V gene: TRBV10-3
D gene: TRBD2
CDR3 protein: AISESPPITSGEQF

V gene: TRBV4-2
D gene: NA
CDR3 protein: ASSQDMAGGTDTQY

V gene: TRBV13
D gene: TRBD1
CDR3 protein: ASSSLDRTYGYT

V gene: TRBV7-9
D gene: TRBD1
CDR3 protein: ASSPMRQGTDTQY